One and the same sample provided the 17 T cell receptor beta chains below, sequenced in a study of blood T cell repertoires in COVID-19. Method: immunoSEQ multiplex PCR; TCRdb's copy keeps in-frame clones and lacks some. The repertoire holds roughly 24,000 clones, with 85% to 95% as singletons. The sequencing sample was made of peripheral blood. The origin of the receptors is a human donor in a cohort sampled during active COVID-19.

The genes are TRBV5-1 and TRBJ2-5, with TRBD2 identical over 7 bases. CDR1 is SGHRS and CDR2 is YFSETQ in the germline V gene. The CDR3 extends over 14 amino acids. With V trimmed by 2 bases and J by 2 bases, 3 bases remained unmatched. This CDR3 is CASSFLAEQETQYF. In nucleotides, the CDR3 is TGCGCCAGCAGCTTCCTAGCGGAACAAGAGACCCAGTACTTC.

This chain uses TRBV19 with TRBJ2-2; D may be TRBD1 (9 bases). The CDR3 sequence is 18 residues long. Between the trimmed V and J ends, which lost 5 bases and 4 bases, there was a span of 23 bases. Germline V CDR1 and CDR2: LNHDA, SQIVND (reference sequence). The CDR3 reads CASSGGGTGRFSTGELFF. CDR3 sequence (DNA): TGTGCCAGTAGTGGCGGGGGGACAGGGAGATTCTCCACCGGGGAGCTGTTTTTT.

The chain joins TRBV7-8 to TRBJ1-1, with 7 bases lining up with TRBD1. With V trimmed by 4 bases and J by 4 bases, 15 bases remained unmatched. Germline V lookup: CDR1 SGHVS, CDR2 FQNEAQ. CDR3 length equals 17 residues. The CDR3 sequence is CASSSGGTAYVGTEAFF. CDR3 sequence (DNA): TGTGCCAGCAGCTCAGGCGGGACAGCTTACGTTGGCACTGAAGCTTTCTTT.

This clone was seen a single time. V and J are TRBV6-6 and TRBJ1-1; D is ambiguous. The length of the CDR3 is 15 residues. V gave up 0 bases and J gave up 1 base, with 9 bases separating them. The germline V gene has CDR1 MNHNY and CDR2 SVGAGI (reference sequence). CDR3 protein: CASSYSETANTEAFF. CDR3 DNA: TGTGCCAGCAGTTACTCGGAGACGGCGAACACTGAAGCTTTCTTT.

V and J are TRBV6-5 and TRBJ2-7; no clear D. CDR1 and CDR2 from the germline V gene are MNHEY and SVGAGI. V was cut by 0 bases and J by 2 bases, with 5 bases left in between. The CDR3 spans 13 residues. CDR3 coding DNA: TGTGCCAGCAGTTACTCGGGCCCCTACGAGCAGTACTTC. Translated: CASSYSGPYEQYF.

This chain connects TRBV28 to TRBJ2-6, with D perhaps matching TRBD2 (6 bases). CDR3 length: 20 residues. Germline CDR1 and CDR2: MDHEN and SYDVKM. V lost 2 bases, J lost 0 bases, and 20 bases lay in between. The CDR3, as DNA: TGTGCCAGCAGTTTACCCCCGTTGGCGGGATTCGGCTCTGGGGCCAACGTCCTGACTTTC. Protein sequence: CASSLPPLAGFGSGANVLTF.

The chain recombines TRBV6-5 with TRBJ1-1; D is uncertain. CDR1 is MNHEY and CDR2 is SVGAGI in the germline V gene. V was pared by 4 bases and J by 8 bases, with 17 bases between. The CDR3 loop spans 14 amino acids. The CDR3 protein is CASSSPGPTIEAFF. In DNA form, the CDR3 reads TGTGCCAGCAGTTCCCCCGGGCCGACTATCGAAGCTTTCTTT.

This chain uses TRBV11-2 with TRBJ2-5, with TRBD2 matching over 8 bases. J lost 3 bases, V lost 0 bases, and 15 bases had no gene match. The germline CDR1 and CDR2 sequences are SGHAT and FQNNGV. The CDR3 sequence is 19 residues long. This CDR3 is CASSLDRSSGRPGKETQYF. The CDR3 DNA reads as TGTGCCAGCAGCTTAGATCGGTCCAGCGGGAGACCCGGGAAAGAGACCCAGTACTTC.

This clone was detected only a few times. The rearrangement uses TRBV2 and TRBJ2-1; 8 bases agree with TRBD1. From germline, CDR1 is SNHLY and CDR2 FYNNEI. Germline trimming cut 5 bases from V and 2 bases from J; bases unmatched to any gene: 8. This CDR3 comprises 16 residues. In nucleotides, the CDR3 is TGTGCCAGCAGTCCTAAGACAGGGGCCCCCTACAATGAGCAGTTCTTC. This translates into CASSPKTGAPYNEQFF.

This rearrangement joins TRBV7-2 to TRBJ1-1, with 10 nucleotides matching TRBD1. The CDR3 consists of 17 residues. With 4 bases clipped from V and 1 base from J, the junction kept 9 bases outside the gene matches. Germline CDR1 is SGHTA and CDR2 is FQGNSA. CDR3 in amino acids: CASSWSRDRGPNTEAFF. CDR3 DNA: TGTGCCAGCAGCTGGTCCCGGGACAGGGGTCCGAACACTGAAGCTTTCTTT.

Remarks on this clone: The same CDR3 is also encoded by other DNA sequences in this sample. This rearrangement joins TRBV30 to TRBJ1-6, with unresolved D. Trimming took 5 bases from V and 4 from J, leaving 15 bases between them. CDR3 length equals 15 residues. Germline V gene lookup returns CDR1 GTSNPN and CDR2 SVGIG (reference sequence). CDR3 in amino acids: CAWEDLGDYNSPLHF. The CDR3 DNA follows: TGTGCCTGGGAAGACCTGGGAGATTATAATTCACCCCTCCACTTT.

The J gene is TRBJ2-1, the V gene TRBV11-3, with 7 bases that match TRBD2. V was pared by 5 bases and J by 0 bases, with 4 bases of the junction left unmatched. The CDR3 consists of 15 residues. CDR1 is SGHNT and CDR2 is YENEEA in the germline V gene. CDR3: CASSRAGDSYNEQFF. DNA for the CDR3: TGTGCCAGCAGCCGGGCGGGGGACTCCTACAATGAGCAGTTCTTC.

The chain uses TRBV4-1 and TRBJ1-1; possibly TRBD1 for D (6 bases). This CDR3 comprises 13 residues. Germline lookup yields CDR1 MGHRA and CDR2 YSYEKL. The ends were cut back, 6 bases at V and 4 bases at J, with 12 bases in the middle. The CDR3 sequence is CASRTSGATEAFF. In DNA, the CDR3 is TGCGCCAGCAGGACCTCAGGGGCCACTGAAGCTTTCTTT.

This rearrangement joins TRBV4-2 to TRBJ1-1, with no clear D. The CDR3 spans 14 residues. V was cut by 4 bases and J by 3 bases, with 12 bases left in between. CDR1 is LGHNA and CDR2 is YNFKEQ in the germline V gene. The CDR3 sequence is CASSPLTLDTEAFF. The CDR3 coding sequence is TGTGCCAGCAGCCCCTTGACACTTGACACTGAAGCTTTCTTT.

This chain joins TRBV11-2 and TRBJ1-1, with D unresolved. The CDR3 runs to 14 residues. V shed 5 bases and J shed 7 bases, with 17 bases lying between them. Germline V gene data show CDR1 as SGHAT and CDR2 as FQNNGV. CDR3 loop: CASSPPGFVREAFF. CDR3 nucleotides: TGTGCCAGCAGCCCCCCGGGTTTTGTCCGTGAAGCTTTCTTT.

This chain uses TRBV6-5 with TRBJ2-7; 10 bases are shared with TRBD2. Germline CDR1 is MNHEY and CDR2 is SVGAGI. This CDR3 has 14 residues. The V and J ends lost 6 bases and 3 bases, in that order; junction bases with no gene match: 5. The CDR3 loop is CASRVAGGYYEQYF. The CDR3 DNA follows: TGTGCCAGCAGGGTAGCGGGAGGTTACTACGAGCAGTACTTC.

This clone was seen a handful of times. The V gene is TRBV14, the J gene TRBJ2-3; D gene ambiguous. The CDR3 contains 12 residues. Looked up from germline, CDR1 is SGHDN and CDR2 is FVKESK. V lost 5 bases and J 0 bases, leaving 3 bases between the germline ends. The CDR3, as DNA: TGTGCCAGCAGCACTAGCACAGATACGCAGTATTTT. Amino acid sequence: CASSTSTDTQYF.